This record concerns one TCR beta chain sequence. The treatment here: about 20 received Ad26.COV2.S at low or high dose, single or two shots; roughly 5 received placebo; per-sample allocation not given. Collection of the samples took place on day 63 after the first injection of vaccine or placebo. Sequenced by immunoSEQ multiplex PCR; TCRdb stores in-frame clones only, minus some. Among 350,000 to 500,000 clones, less than 95% were seen once, and the ten largest hold roughly 3.9%. The data were taken from a study of Ad26.COV2.S vaccination and SARS-CoV-2 variants. Germline CDR1 LNHDA, CDR2 SQIVND (reference sequence). V lost 8 bases, J lost 2 bases, and 12 bases lay in between. The CDR3 is made up of 13 amino acids.

The chain has TRBV19 and TRBJ2-5, with D perhaps TRBD2 (6 bases). The sequencing used peripheral blood, collected in a trial of Ad26.COV2.S vaccine versus placebo. The TCR comes from a person between 18 and 65 years old who received the Ad26.COV2.S COVID-19 vaccine or a placebo. CDR3 in DNA: TGTGCCAGTGGGGGGACCAGACAAGAGACCCAGTACTTC. Amino acid sequence: CASGGTRQETQYF.